This entry is about one T cell receptor (beta chain). This sample is part of a study of cytomegalovirus exposure and HLA in healthy donors. Germline V gene data show CDR1 as SNHLY and CDR2 as FYNNEI. There are 14 residues in the CDR3. The V and J ends lost 7 bases and 6 bases, in that order; junction bases with no gene match: 7. Primers included in the PCR were 60 Vbeta and 13 Jbeta primers. Using immunoSEQ multiplex PCR, the repertoire was profiled, and TCRdb retains in-frame clones only, with some absent. The sample has approximately 150,000 clones; around 67% are singletons. The sequenced sample was PBMCs. The chain links TRBV2 to TRBJ2-1; 9 positions agree with TRBD2. The sequence came from a woman between 18 and 29 years old in good health and CMV-seronegative. CDR3 nucleotides: TGTGCCAGCATCCAAAAGCGGGGGGTCAATGAGCAGTTCTTC. Residues: CASIQKRGVNEQFF.